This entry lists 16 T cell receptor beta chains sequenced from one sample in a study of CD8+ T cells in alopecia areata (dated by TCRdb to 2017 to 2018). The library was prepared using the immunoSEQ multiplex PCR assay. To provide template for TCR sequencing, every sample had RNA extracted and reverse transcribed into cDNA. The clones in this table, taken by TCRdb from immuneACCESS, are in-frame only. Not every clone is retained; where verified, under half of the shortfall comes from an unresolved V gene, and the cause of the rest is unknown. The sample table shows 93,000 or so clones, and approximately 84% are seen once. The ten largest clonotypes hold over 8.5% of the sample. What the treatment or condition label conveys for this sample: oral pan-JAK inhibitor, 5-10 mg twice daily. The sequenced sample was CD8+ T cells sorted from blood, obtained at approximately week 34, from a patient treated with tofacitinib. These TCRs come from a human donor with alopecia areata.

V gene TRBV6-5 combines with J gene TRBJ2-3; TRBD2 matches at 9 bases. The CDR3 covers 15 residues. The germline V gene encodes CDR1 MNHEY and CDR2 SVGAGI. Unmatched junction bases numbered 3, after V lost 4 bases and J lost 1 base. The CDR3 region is CASSFKRGGTDTQYF. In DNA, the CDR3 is TGTGCCAGCAGTTTTAAGCGGGGGGGCACAGATACGCAGTATTTT.

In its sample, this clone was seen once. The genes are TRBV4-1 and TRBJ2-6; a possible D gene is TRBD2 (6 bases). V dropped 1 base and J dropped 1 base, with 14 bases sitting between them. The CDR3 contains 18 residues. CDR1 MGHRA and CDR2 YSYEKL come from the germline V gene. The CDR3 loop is CASSQGWEAGSGANVLTF. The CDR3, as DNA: TGCGCCAGCAGCCAAGGCTGGGAGGCCGGGTCTGGGGCCAACGTCCTGACTTTC.

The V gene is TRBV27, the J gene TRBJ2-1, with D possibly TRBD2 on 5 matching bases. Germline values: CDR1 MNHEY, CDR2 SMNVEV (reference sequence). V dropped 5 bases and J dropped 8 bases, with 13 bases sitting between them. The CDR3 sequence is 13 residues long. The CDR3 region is CASSTPDGDEQFF. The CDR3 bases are TGTGCCAGCAGTACCCCCGACGGGGATGAGCAGTTCTTC.

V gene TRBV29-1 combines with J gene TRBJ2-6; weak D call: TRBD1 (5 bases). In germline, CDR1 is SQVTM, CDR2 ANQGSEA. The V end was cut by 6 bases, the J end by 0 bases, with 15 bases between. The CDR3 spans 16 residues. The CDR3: CSVQGVPRSGANVLTF. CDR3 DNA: TGCAGCGTCCAAGGGGTTCCACGCTCTGGGGCCAACGTCCTGACTTTC.

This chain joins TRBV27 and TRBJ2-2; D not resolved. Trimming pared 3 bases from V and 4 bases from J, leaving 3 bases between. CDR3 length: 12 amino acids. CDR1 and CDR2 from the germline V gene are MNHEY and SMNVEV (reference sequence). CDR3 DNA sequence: TGTGCCAGCAGTTTTAGCACCGGGGAGCTGTTTTTT. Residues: CASSFSTGELFF.

The CDR3 coding sequence is TGTGCCAGCAGCTCCGGACAGGGGGTCTTCACTGAAGCTTTCTTT. It codes for CASSSGQGVFTEAFF. The rearrangement links TRBV7-9 to TRBJ1-1, with TRBD1 matching 10 bases. This CDR3 is built from 15 residues. CDR1 is SEHNR and CDR2 is FQNEAQ in the germline V gene (reference sequence). Losses at the gene ends were 4 bases for V and 4 bases for J; bases not matched to a gene: 6.

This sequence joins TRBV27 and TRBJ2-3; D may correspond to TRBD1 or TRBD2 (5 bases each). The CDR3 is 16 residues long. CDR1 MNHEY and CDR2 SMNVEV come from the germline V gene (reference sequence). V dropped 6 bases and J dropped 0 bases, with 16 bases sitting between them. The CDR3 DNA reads TGTGCCAGCAGCCCCATCGGGGCAGCAAGCACAGATACGCAGTATTTT. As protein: CASSPIGAASTDTQYF.

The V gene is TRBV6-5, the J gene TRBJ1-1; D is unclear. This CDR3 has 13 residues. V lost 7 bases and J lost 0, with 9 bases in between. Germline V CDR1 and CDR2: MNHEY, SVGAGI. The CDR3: CASNGALNTEAFF. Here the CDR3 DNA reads TGTGCCAGCAACGGCGCGCTGAACACTGAAGCTTTCTTT.

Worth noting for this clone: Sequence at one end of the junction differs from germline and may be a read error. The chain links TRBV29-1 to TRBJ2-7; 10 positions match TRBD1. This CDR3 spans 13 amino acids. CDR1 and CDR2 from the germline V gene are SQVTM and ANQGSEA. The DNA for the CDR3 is TGCAGCGTCATGACAGGGGGCTCCGACGAGCAGTACTTC. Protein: CSVMTGGSDEQYF.

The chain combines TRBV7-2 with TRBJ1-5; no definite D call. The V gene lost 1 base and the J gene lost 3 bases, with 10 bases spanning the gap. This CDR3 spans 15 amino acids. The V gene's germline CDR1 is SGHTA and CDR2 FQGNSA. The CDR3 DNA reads TGTGCCAGCAGCTTAGTAGAACAGTTCAATCAGCCCCAGCATTTT. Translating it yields CASSLVEQFNQPQHF.

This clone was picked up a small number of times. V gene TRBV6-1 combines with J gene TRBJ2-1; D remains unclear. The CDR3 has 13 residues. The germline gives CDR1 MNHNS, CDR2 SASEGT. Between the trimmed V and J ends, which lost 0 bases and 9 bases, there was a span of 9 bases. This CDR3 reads CASSEAEVSEQFF. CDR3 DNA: TGTGCCAGCAGTGAAGCGGAAGTATCTGAGCAGTTCTTC.

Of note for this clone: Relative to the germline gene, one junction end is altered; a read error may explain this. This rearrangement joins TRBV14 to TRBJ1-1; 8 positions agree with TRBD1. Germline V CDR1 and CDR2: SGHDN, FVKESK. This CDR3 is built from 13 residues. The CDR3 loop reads CACRSDRDTEAFF. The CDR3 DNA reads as TGTGCCTGCAGGTCGGACAGGGACACTGAAGCTTTCTTT.

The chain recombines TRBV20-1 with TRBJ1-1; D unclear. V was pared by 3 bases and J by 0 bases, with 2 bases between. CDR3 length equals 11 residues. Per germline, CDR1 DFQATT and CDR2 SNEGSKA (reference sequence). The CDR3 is CSARMNTEAFF. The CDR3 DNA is TGCAGTGCTAGGATGAACACTGAAGCTTTCTTT.

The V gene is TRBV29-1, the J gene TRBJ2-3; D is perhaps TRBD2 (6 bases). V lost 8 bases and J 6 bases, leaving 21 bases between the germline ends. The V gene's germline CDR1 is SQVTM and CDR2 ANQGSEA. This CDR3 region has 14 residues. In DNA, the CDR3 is TGCAGCACCCCACACGCCGGGGGATCGGATACGCAGTATTTT. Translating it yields CSTPHAGGSDTQYF.

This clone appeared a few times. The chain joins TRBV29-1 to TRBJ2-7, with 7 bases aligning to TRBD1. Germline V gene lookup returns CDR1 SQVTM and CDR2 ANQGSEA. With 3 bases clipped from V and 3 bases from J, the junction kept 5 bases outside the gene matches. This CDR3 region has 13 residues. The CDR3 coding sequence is TGCAGCGTTGATGGGGGACAGCTCTACGAGCAGTACTTC. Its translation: CSVDGGQLYEQYF.

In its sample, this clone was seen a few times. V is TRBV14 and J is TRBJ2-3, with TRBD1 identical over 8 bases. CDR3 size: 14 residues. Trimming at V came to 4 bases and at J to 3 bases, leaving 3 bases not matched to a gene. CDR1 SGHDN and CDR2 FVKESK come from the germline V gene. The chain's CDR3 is CASSPRQGTDTQYF. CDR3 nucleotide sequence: TGTGCCAGCAGCCCACGACAGGGGACAGATACGCAGTATTTT. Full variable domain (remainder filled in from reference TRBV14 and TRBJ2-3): EAGVTQFPSHSVIEKGQTVTLRCDPISGHDNLYWYRRVMGKEIKFLLHFVKESKQDESGMPNNRFLAERTGGTYSTLKVQPAELEDSGVYFCASSPRQGTDTQYFGPGTRLTVL.